The present entry profiles one T cell receptor beta chain with its context. These data belong to a study of naive and memory T cell subsets. The beta constant-region primer was an equimolar mix of two oligonucleotides covering TRBC1 and TRBC2. One entry per CDR3 protein results from TCRdb running MiXCR on the UMI-ligation and nested PCR reads. This sample has 130,000 to 150,000 distinct CDR3 sequences; over 15% occur once, and the top ten carry roughly 0.14%. The trim removed 6 bases at V and 7 bases at J, leaving 6 bases unmatched. This CDR3 contains 13 residues. Germline V gene lookup returns CDR1 MNHNS and CDR2 SASEGT.

The TCR originated in a human donor in good health. Sequenced sample: naive CD4+ T cells from blood. The J gene is TRBJ2-7, the V gene TRBV6-1, with 10 positions matching TRBD1. CDR3 protein: CASRRQGAGEQYF. The CDR3 region has the DNA TGTGCCAGCAGGAGACAGGGGGCGGGTGAGCAGTACTTC.